The 19 T cell receptor beta chains listed next were all sequenced from one sample in a study of blood T cell repertoires in COVID-19. TCRdb's copy holds only in-frame clones and misses some; the assay was immunoSEQ multiplex PCR. This sample has just over 70,000 clones, with 75% to 85% found just once. The sequencing input was peripheral blood. The receptor source for this set is a man between 65 and 85 years old who had recovered from COVID-19.

This clone has a handful of counts. The chain combines TRBV19 with TRBJ1-5, with D unresolved. The length of the CDR3 is 16 residues. V was pared by 5 bases and J by 0 bases, with 14 bases between. In germline, CDR1 is LNHDA, CDR2 SQIVND (reference sequence). The CDR3 loop reads CASSRRRQYSNQPQHF. The CDR3, as DNA: TGTGCCAGTAGTCGCCGGCGGCAATATAGCAATCAGCCCCAGCATTTT. Variable domain in full (rest from reference TRBV19 and TRBJ1-5): DGGITQSPKYLFRKEGQNVTLSCEQNLNHDAMYWYRQDPGQGLRLIYYSQIVNDFQKGDIAEGYSVSREKKESFPLTVTSAQKNPTAFYLCASSRRRQYSNQPQHFGDGTRLSIL.

This clone appeared a single time. The chain uses TRBV2 and TRBJ2-7, with TRBD1 matching 9 bases. V lost 7 bases to trimming and J lost 2 bases; unmatched junction nucleotides: 9. Germline V gene sequence: CDR1 SNHLY, CDR2 FYNNEI. The CDR3 has 15 residues. For the CDR3, the DNA is TGTGCCAGCACCCCCAGGACAGGGGAGACCTACGAGCAGTACTTC. Translated, it gives CASTPRTGETYEQYF.

The chain uses TRBV30 and TRBJ1-3, with a tentative D call TRBD1 (5 bases). Trimming shortened V by 7 bases and J by 2 bases, and 15 bases separated the two germline ends. Germline V CDR1 and CDR2: GTSNPN, SVGIG (reference sequence). CDR3 length: 14 amino acids. CDR3 nucleotide sequence: TGTGCCTCCTCAGCGGGGACTGCTGGAAACACCATATATTTT. This codes for CASSAGTAGNTIYF.

This sequence joins TRBV3-1 (or the pseudogene TRBV3-2) and TRBJ2-7; no clear D gene. The V and J ends lost 1 base and 6 bases respectively, with 7 bases between them. The CDR3 sequence is 12 residues long. Germline V gene lookup returns CDR1 LGHDT and CDR2 YNNKEL (reference sequence). The CDR3, as DNA: TGTGCCAGCAGCCAAGCCAGAGGCGAGCAGTACTTC. It specifies CASSQARGEQYF.

This chain uses TRBV18 with TRBJ1-3; D possibly corresponds to TRBD1 (6 bases). Looked up from germline, CDR1 is KGHSH and CDR2 is LQKENI. The CDR3 totals 17 residues. V was pared by 5 bases and J by 0 bases, with 17 bases between. For the CDR3, the DNA is TGTGCCAGCTCATTAGAGACAGGCCGTTTCTCTGGAAACACCATATATTTT. This translates into CASSLETGRFSGNTIYF.

The table lists this clone with a few counts. The V call is TRBV5-1, the J call TRBJ1-4; possible D gene TRBD1, 6 bases. In germline, CDR1 is SGHRS, CDR2 YFSETQ. The V gene lost 0 bases and the J gene lost 6 bases, with 12 bases spanning the gap. The CDR3 is made up of 15 amino acids. The CDR3 nucleotides read TGCGCCAGCAGCTTGGGGGGGACATCCTATGAAAAACTGTTTTTT. Translation gives CASSLGGTSYEKLFF.

The CDR3 DNA reads as TGCAGCGCCGGGACAGGGGGCAATCAGCCCCAGCATTTT. This sequence encodes CSAGTGGNQPQHF. The gene calls are TRBV29-1 and TRBJ1-5; TRBD1 agrees at 10 bases. Trimming removed 7 bases from V and 2 bases from J; junction bases left unmatched: 2. Germline V CDR1 and CDR2: SQVTM, ANQGSEA. The CDR3 totals 13 residues.

This clone was seen just once. The chain carries TRBV27 and TRBJ2-2; D might be TRBD1 (6 bases). This CDR3 contains 15 residues. Germline lookup yields CDR1 MNHEY and CDR2 SMNVEV (reference sequence). The V end was cut by 4 bases, the J end by 1 base, with 10 bases between. CDR3 in DNA: TGTGCCAGCAGTTGGGGACAAGGGAACACCGGGGAGCTGTTTTTT. This translates into CASSWGQGNTGELFF.

The genes are TRBV2 and TRBJ2-5; 7 nucleotides align to TRBD1. Germline V gene data show CDR1 as SNHLY and CDR2 as FYNNEI. Trimming at V came to 8 bases and at J to 4 bases, leaving 7 bases not matched to a gene. The CDR3 covers 13 residues. The CDR3 nucleotides are TGTGCCAGCCACAGGGGCCAGGGAGAGACCCAGTACTTC. This sequence encodes CASHRGQGETQYF.

The chain couples TRBV18 to TRBJ1-5; D unresolved. Deletions cut 3 bases from V and 5 bases from J, with 14 bases between. Germline V gives CDR1 KGHSH, CDR2 LQKENI. The CDR3 covers 15 residues. The CDR3 DNA follows: TGTGCCAGCTCACCGCAGGAAAGTGGGTATCAGCCCCAGCATTTT. Translating gives CASSPQESGYQPQHF.

The genes are TRBV4-1 and TRBJ2-5; 11 nucleotides align to TRBD2. V was pared by 1 base and J by 4 bases, with 5 bases of the junction left unmatched. This CDR3 region has 16 residues. Germline lookup yields CDR1 MGHRA and CDR2 YSYEKL. As DNA, the CDR3 is TGCGCCAGCAGCCAAGTGACTAGCGGGGATATAGAGACCCAGTACTTC. Its protein is CASSQVTSGDIETQYF.

This clone was seen a single time. The chain uses TRBV4-3 and TRBJ1-2, with TRBD1 matching 8 bases. CDR1 is LGHNA and CDR2 is YSLEER in the germline V gene. This CDR3 spans 13 amino acids. Unmatched junction bases numbered 2, after V lost 4 bases and J lost 4 bases. The CDR3 DNA is TGCGCCAGCAGCCGGACAGGGAGCTATGGCTACACCTTC. Translated: CASSRTGSYGYTF.

This clone was seen only a few times. The rearrangement uses TRBV6-2 or TRBV6-3 and TRBJ1-2; 7 bases are shared with TRBD1. The V and J ends lost 4 bases and 8 bases, in that order; junction bases with no gene match: 4. The V gene's germline CDR1 is MNHEY and CDR2 SVGEGT. The CDR3 has 12 amino acids. In DNA form, the CDR3 reads TGTGCCAGCAGTTTATACAGGGGCGGCTACACCTTC. Amino acid sequence: CASSLYRGGYTF.

The chain joins TRBV7-2 to TRBJ2-7; 7 bases match TRBD2. With V trimmed by 8 bases and J by 1 base, 8 bases remained unmatched. Looked up from germline, CDR1 is SGHTA and CDR2 is FQGNSA. The CDR3 consists of 14 residues. In DNA, the CDR3 is TGTGCCAGCCCGCCCAGCGGGGTGTCCTACGAGCAGTACTTC. The encoded protein is CASPPSGVSYEQYF.

The rearrangement links TRBV29-1 to TRBJ2-1; possibly TRBD1 for D (6 bases). The CDR3 length is 12 residues. Germline CDR1 and CDR2: SQVTM and ANQGSEA. Between the trimmed V and J ends, which lost 5 bases and 7 bases, there was a span of 12 bases. The CDR3 bases are TGCAGCGTTCCTAGGGGGAGAAATGAGCAGTTCTTC. Translating it yields CSVPRGRNEQFF.

The chain is built from TRBV12-3 or TRBV12-4 and TRBJ1-1, with D tentatively TRBD1 (5 bases). This CDR3 region has 13 residues. The germline V and J ends were trimmed by 4 bases and 3 bases, with 9 bases remaining between them. The CDR3 loop is CASSSQGYTEAFF. As DNA, the CDR3 is TGTGCCAGCAGTTCCCAGGGATACACTGAAGCTTTCTTT.

This chain uses TRBV18 with TRBJ1-6, with D unresolved. The CDR3 sequence is 15 residues long. The V end was cut by 8 bases, the J end by 6 bases, with 17 bases between. Germline lookup yields CDR1 KGHSH and CDR2 LQKENI. In DNA form, the CDR3 reads TGTGCCAGCGCTGAGAGCTTCCGAACTAATTCACCCCTCCACTTT. Protein product: CASAESFRTNSPLHF.

The chain combines TRBV7-2 with TRBJ1-4, with unresolved D. Germline loops: CDR1 SGHTA, CDR2 FQGNSA. Trimming left V 3 bases short and J 0 bases short, with 17 bases between. The CDR3 is 18 amino acids. The CDR3 DNA reads TGTGCCAGCAGCTTCTTTGTGGGCCAGTTAGCAACTAATGAAAAACTGTTTTTT. Translated: CASSFFVGQLATNEKLFF.

This clone has a single count. The chain carries TRBV28 and TRBJ2-7, with D possibly TRBD2 on 5 matching bases. Looked up from germline, CDR1 is MDHEN and CDR2 is SYDVKM. This CDR3 region has 12 residues. V gave up 4 bases and J gave up 3 bases, with 7 bases separating them. This CDR3 reads CASSSGVYEQYF. CDR3 DNA: TGTGCCAGCAGTTCCGGGGTCTACGAGCAGTACTTC.